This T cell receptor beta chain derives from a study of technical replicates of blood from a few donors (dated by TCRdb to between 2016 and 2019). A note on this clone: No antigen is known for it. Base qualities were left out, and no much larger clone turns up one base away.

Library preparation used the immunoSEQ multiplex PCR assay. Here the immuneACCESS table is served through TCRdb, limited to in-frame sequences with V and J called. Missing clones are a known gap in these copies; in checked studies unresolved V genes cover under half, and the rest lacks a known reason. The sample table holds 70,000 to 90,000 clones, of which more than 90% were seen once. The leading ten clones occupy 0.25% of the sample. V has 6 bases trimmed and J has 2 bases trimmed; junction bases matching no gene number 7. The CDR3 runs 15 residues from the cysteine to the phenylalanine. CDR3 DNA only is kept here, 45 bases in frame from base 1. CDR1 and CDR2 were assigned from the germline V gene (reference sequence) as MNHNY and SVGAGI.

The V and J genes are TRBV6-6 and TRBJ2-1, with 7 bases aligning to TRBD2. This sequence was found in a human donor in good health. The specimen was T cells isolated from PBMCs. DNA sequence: TGTGCCAGCAGCCCTCCGGGAGGAACCTACAATGAGCAGTTCTTC. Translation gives CASSPPGGTYNEQFF.